A single T cell receptor beta chain is shown here with its context. Its antigen is still unknown. The data are from a study of cytomegalovirus exposure and HLA in healthy donors. Researchers ran the PCR with 60 Vbeta and 13 Jbeta primers. Sequencing used immunoSEQ multiplex PCR; TCRdb keeps in-frame clones, though not all of them. The sample lists roughly 110,000 clones, 70% to 80% occurring once. The CDR3 totals 15 residues. Trimming left V 0 bases short and J 2 bases short, with 12 bases between. Germline loops: CDR1 SGHRS, CDR2 YFSETQ. The study's findings and limits: Within a later analysis, the majority of CMV-associated TCR beta chains appeared HLA-restricted.

The receptor comes from a boy younger than 18 in good health and CMV-seronegative. Specimen: PBMCs. The chain uses TRBV5-1 and TRBJ2-7; tentative D call: TRBD1 (5 bases). CDR3 protein: CASSLDRSLTYEQYF. The DNA for the CDR3 is TGCGCCAGCAGCTTGGACAGGAGCCTTACCTACGAGCAGTACTTC.